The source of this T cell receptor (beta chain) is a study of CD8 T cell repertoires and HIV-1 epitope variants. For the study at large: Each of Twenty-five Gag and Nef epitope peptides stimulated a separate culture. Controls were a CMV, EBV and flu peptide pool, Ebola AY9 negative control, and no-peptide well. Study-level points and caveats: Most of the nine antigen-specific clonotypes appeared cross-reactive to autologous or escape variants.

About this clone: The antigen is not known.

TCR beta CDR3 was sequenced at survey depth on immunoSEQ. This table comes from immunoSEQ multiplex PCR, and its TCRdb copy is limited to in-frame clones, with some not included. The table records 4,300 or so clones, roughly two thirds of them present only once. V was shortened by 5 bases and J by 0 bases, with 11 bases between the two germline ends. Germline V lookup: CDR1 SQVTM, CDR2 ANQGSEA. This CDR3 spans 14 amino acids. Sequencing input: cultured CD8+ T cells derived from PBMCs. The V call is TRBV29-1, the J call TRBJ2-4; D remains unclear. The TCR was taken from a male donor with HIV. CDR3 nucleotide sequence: TGCAGCGTTCGGGCGGCCCTAGCCAAAAACATTCAGTACTTC. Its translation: CSVRAALAKNIQYF.